These 22 T cell receptor beta chains were all obtained from the same sample, sequenced in a study of Graves' ophthalmopathy and Graves' hyperthyroidism. As the template, RNA transcripts were used to amplify TCR beta CDR3 regions. Scientists carried out first-round RT-PCR using HTBI primers and then a second-round multiplex PCR. TCRdb itself ran the multiplex PCR reads through MiXCR, one entry per CDR3 protein. This table has around 1,000,000 distinct CDR3 sequences, 35% to 40% appearing once. Sequencing was performed on peripheral blood or thyroid tissue (not recorded which). These receptors were collected from an adult man with Graves' hyperthyroidism.

This clonotype has a handful of counts. The CDR3 sequence is CASSPGRLTEAFF. The DNA for the CDR3 is TGTGCCAGTAGCCCGGGTCGGCTAACTGAAGCTTTCTTT. This chain connects TRBV19 to TRBJ1-1; no reliable D call. The CDR3 consists of 13 residues. The V end lost 6 bases, the J end lost 5 bases, and 13 bases lay between the germline ends. CDR1 and CDR2 from the germline V gene are LNHDA and SQIVND (reference sequence).

The chain links TRBV20-1 to TRBJ1-2, with TRBD1 as a possible D gene (6 bases). This CDR3 spans 12 amino acids. Between the trimmed V and J ends, which lost 5 bases and 7 bases, there was a span of 14 bases. In germline, CDR1 is DFQATT, CDR2 SNEGSKA (reference sequence). The DNA for the CDR3 is TGCAGTGCTCAAAAGGGGGGGGGTGGCTACACCTTC. It is translated as CSAQKGGGGYTF.

This chain links TRBV27 with TRBJ2-7; the D call may be TRBD1 or TRBD2 (5 bases each). The CDR3 consists of 14 residues. V was cut by 3 bases and J by 2 bases, with 11 bases left in between. The germline V gene encodes CDR1 MNHEY and CDR2 SMNVEV (reference sequence). The CDR3: CASSFARETYEQYF. The CDR3 DNA sequence: TGTGCCAGCAGTTTTGCCAGGGAGACCTACGAGCAGTACTTC.

J is TRBJ1-1 and V is TRBV6-6; the D gene is possibly TRBD1 (5 bases). CDR3 length equals 14 residues. The germline CDR1 and CDR2 sequences are MNHNY and SVGAGI (reference sequence). Trimming took off 7 bases at V and 0 bases at J, with 12 bases between the two ends. DNA of the CDR3: TGTGCCAGCACCGACAGCGGACTGAACACTGAAGCTTTCTTT. It specifies CASTDSGLNTEAFF.

On this clonotype: A read error may explain this, as a much larger clone is one base away. The rearrangement links TRBV11-1 to TRBJ1-2, with TRBD1 as a possible D gene (6 bases). The CDR3 contains 14 residues. Germline V lookup: CDR1 SGHAT, CDR2 FQDESV (reference sequence). Trimming left V 2 bases short and J 6 bases short, with 13 bases between. CDR3 amino acids: CASSLPGVVDGYTF. The DNA for the CDR3 is TGTGCCAGCAGCTTACCAGGGGTTGTCGATGGCTACACCTTC.

This clonotype was detected many times. The chain combines TRBV19 with TRBJ1-1; D is ambiguous. The CDR3 is 11 residues long. Germline V lookup: CDR1 LNHDA, CDR2 SQIVND (reference sequence). Trimming shortened V by 6 bases and J by 8 bases, and 10 bases separated the two germline ends. The CDR3 is CASSFGYEAFF. The CDR3 bases are TGTGCCAGTAGCTTTGGATACGAAGCTTTCTTT.

This clonotype was recorded many times. The chain links TRBV9 to TRBJ1-1, with a possible D match to TRBD1 (6 bases). V shed 0 bases and J shed 1 base, with 10 bases lying between them. The CDR3 consists of 15 residues. Germline V gene lookup returns CDR1 SGDLS and CDR2 YYNGEE. CDR3 nucleotide sequence: TGTGCCAGCAGCGTAGGGACAGCGAGGAACACTGAAGCTTTCTTT. Amino acid sequence: CASSVGTARNTEAFF.

This clonotype was detected ten times or more. The J gene is TRBJ1-1, the V gene TRBV13, with D possibly TRBD1 on 5 matching bases. This CDR3 region has 15 residues. V was trimmed by 3 bases and J by 5 bases, leaving 16 bases between them. From germline, CDR1 is PRHDT and CDR2 FYEKMQ (reference sequence). CDR3 coding DNA: TGTGCCAGCAGCTTTGATACGGGGCTTTCGACTGAAGCTTTCTTT. It specifies CASSFDTGLSTEAFF.

This chain connects TRBV4-1 to TRBJ2-7, with 9 positions matching TRBD1. CDR1 and CDR2 from the germline V gene are MGHRA and YSYEKL. This CDR3 contains 14 residues. V shed 5 bases, J shed 3 bases, and the junction held 5 bases outside the gene matches. The CDR3 DNA reads TGCGCCAGCAGCACGCGGGACAGGGTCTACGAGCAGTACTTC. Translation: CASSTRDRVYEQYF.

This clonotype was observed a few times. A junction boundary mismatches the germline segment, possibly from a read error. The chain joins TRBV6-5 to TRBJ1-4; D not resolved. Germline values: CDR1 MNHEY, CDR2 SVGAGI. The CDR3 is 13 residues long. The CDR3 loop is CASRYSLNEKLFF. The CDR3 coding sequence is TGTGCCAGCCGTTACAGTCTTAATGAAAAACTGTTTTTT.

This clonotype was seen repeatedly, ten times or more. V usage is TRBV11-2 and J usage is TRBJ1-6; D not resolved. The CDR3 has 15 amino acids. Trimming pared 5 bases from V and 3 bases from J, leaving 11 bases between. Germline CDR1 SGHAT, CDR2 FQNNGV. The CDR3 coding sequence is TGTGCCAGCAGCGTTAGCTCAGACTATAATTCACCCCTCCACTTT. Protein product: CASSVSSDYNSPLHF.

The chain has TRBV4-3 and TRBJ1-5; D gene uncertain. The V gene's germline CDR1 is LGHNA and CDR2 YSLEER. The germline V and J ends were trimmed by 0 bases and 3 bases, with 9 bases remaining between them. CDR3 length equals 15 residues. The CDR3: CASSQDLQINQPQHF. The CDR3, as DNA: TGCGCCAGCAGCCAAGATCTACAGATCAATCAGCCCCAGCATTTT.

V gene TRBV28 combines with J gene TRBJ1-2; D not certain. In germline, CDR1 is MDHEN, CDR2 SYDVKM. The CDR3 covers 11 residues. Trimming removed 7 bases from V and 4 bases from J, with 7 bases in between. The CDR3, as DNA: TGTGCCAGCATAAATCGCTATGGCTACACCTTC. It codes for CASINRYGYTF.

This clonotype was observed many times. This chain links TRBV29-1 with TRBJ2-7; possible D gene TRBD1, 6 bases. The V gene's germline CDR1 is SQVTM and CDR2 ANQGSEA. V was pared by 7 bases and J by 0 bases, with 16 bases between. The CDR3 length is 14 residues. This CDR3 is CSALRDTASYEQYF. CDR3 nucleotides: TGCAGCGCTCTCCGGGACACCGCCTCCTACGAGCAGTACTTC.

This chain joins TRBV7-2 and TRBJ2-7; D is unclear. The J call may be faulty, since TRBJ2-1 better matches the DNA end. The CDR3 spans 13 residues. Germline V lookup: CDR1 SGHTA, CDR2 FQGNSA. The CDR3 sequence is CASSLIGVNEQFF. The CDR3 bases are TGTGCCAGCAGCCTAATTGGGGTCAATGAGCAGTTCTTC.

This clonotype was seen ten or more times. This chain joins TRBV5-1 and TRBJ1-2, with D possibly TRBD1 on 5 matching bases. There are 15 residues in the CDR3. Germline V gene data show CDR1 as SGHRS and CDR2 as YFSETQ. V was trimmed by 4 bases and J by 1 base, leaving 14 bases between them. CDR3 in DNA: TGCGCCAGCAGCCCTGCGGGGCAGAGTAACTATGGCTACACCTTC. The encoded protein is CASSPAGQSNYGYTF.

In this sample, this clonotype turned up many times. This chain links TRBV20-1 with TRBJ2-7, with 10 bases matching TRBD2. Germline CDR1 is DFQATT and CDR2 is SNEGSKA (reference sequence). The CDR3 consists of 16 residues. Trimming removed 0 bases from V and 2 bases from J; junction bases left unmatched: 7. The CDR3 loop reads CSARDPGAGGPYEQYF. CDR3 sequence (DNA): TGCAGTGCTAGAGATCCTGGAGCGGGAGGGCCCTACGAGCAGTACTTC.

The rearrangement links TRBV7-2 to TRBJ2-5; the match to TRBD2 covers 8 bases. The CDR3 is 17 amino acids. Germline CDR1 SGHTA, CDR2 FQGNSA. The V and J ends lost 0 bases and 2 bases, in that order; junction bases with no gene match: 8. CDR3 sequence reads: CASSLARRGDVQETQYF. CDR3 DNA sequence: TGTGCCAGCAGCTTAGCGCGGCGGGGGGACGTTCAAGAGACCCAGTACTTC.

Details on this clonotype: At one end, the junction sequence differs from germline, possibly due to a read error. CDR3 loop: CASSFLRDWNLF. CDR3 in DNA: TGTGCCAGCAGCTTCTTGCGGGACTGGAACCTTTTC. J is TRBJ2-5 and V is TRBV7-3; tentative D call: TRBD2 (6 bases). The CDR3 covers 12 residues. The germline gives CDR1 SGHTA, CDR2 FQGTGA.

In this sample, this clonotype turned up once. This clone may be a read error of a much larger clone one base away. V gene TRBV5-1 combines with J gene TRBJ1-1; D remains unclear. This CDR3 has 12 residues. Looked up from germline, CDR1 is SGHRS and CDR2 is YFSETQ. CDR3 loop: CTSTGLNTEAFF. The CDR3 nucleotides are TGCACCAGCACTGGACTCAACACTGAAGCTTTCTTT.

The table lists this clonotype with many counts. The chain joins TRBV2 to TRBJ1-5; D remains ambiguous. The CDR3 covers 14 residues. Deletions cut 1 base from V and 11 bases from J, with 15 bases between. The germline V gene has CDR1 SNHLY and CDR2 FYNNEI. CDR3 loop: CASSEGPPPRTQHF. The CDR3 DNA reads TGTGCCAGCAGTGAAGGCCCGCCTCCTAGGACCCAGCATTTT. Together with reference TRBV2 and TRBJ1-5, the CDR3 gives the full variable domain: EPEVTQTPSHQVTQMGQEVILRCVPISNHLYFYWYRQILGQKVEFLVSFYNNEISEKSEIFDDQFSVERPDGSNFTLKIRSTKLEDSAMYFCASSEGPPPRTQHFGDGTRLSIL.

At least ten counts were recorded for this clonotype. This chain joins TRBV29-1 and TRBJ2-5; D might be TRBD1 (5 bases). V lost 7 bases, J lost 0 bases, and 9 bases lay in between. CDR3 size: 12 residues. The germline V gene encodes CDR1 SQVTM and CDR2 ANQGSEA. For the CDR3, the DNA is TGCAGCGCCCGACAGTACCAAGAGACCCAGTACTTC. Its protein is CSARQYQETQYF.